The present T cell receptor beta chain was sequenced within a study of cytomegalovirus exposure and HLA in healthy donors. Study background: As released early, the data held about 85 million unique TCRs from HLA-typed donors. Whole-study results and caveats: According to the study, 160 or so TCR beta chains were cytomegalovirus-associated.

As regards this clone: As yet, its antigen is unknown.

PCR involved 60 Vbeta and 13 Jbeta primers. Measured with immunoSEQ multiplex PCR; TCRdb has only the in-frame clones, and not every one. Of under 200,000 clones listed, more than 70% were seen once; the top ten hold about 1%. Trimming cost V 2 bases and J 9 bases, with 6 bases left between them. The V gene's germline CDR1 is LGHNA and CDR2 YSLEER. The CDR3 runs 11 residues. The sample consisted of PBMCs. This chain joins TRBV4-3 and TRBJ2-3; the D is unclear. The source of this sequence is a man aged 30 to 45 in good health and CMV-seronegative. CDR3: CASSQRETQYF. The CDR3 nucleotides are TGCGCCAGCAGCCAACGAGAAACGCAGTATTTT.